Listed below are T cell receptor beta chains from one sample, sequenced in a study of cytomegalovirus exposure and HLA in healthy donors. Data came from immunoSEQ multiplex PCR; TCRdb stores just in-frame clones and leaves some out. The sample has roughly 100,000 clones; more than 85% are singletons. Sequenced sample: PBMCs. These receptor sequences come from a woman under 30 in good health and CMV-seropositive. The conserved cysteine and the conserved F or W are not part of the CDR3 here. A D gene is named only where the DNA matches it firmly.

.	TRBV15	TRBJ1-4	ATSRGSPNEKLF
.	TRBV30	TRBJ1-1	AWMLGINHRIGTEAF
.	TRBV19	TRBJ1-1	ASSMLGGNTEAF
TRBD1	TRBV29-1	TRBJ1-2	SVDFLGQGAGYT
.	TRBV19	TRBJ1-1	ATQRVGLVVTEAF
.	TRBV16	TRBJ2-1	ASSQPYNEQF
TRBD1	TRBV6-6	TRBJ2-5	ASSPPGQPQETQY
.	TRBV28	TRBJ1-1	ASSPRPGTEAF
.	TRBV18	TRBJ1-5	ASSPPMATSGNQPQH
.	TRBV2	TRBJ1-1	ASGETEAF
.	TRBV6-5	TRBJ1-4	ASSWTRTNEKLF
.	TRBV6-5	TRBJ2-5	ASRDTGGETQY
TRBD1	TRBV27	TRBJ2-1	ASRGQNSYNEQF
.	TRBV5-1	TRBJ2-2	ASSLSPQGDTGELF
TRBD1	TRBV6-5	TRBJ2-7	ASGDSSYEQY
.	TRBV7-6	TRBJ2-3	ASSLETGAEADTQY
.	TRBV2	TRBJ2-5	ASIRGAGQETQY
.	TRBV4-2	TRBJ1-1	ASSQFLGAGNTEAF
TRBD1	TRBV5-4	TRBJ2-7	ASKRGQDYEQY
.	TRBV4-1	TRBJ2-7	ASSQVDTEYEQY